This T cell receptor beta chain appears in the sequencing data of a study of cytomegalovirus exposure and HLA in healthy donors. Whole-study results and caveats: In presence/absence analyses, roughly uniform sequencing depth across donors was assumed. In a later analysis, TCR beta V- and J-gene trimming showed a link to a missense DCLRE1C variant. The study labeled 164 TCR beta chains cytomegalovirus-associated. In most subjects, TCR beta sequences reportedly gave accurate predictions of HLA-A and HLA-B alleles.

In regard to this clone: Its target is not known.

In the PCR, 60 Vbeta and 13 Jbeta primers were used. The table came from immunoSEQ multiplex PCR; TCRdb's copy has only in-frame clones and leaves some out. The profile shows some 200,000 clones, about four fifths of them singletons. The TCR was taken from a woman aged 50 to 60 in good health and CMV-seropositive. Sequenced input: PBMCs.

CDR3 nucleotide sequence: TGTGCCAGCAGTCGGGTGGGGGGGGAAGCTTTCTTT. This translates into CASSRVGGEAFF. The chain joins TRBV6-5 to TRBJ1-1; D is possibly TRBD1 (5 bases). V was trimmed by 5 bases and J by 8 bases, leaving 12 bases between them. This CDR3 region has 12 residues. Per germline, CDR1 MNHEY and CDR2 SVGAGI.